This passage covers 4 T cell receptor beta chains from one sample sequenced in a study of CD8 T cells in ankylosing spondylitis. TCRdb reprocessed the 5' RACE reads via MiXCR and lists one record per CDR3 protein. The table has approximately 25,000 distinct CDR3 sequences, around 17% seen once; the top ten hold approximately 27%. The sequenced sample was blood. The receptors were sampled from a male donor with ankylosing spondylitis or in good health (not recorded which).

The chain links TRBV2 to TRBJ2-3, with 9 bases fitting TRBD2. Germline values: CDR1 SNHLY, CDR2 FYNNEI. CDR3 length: 14 residues. Unmatched junction bases numbered 5, after V lost 8 bases and J lost 2 bases. CDR3 in amino acids: CASGGRVVTDTQYF. The CDR3 DNA reads as TGTGCCAGCGGCGGGAGGGTGGTCACAGATACGCAGTATTTT.

V and J are TRBV7-3 and TRBJ2-1; D is unclear. Germline lookup yields CDR1 SGHTA and CDR2 FQGTGA. Trimming cost V 7 bases and J 2 bases, with 12 bases left between them. This CDR3 spans 14 amino acids. The CDR3 sequence is CASMPSGAYNEQFF. CDR3 coding DNA: TGTGCCAGCATGCCTTCGGGCGCCTACAATGAGCAGTTCTTC.

The V gene is TRBV7-9, the J gene TRBJ2-1; a possible D gene is TRBD2 (6 bases). Germline V gene sequence: CDR1 SEHNR, CDR2 FQNEAQ (reference sequence). Trimming took 3 bases from V and 4 from J, leaving 13 bases between them. The CDR3 has 15 residues. The CDR3 protein is CASSLGGRVYNEQFF. The CDR3 DNA reads as TGTGCCAGCAGCTTGGGGGGAAGGGTGTACAATGAGCAGTTCTTC.

This clonotype occurred many times. The gene calls are TRBV20-1 and TRBJ1-1; no clear D. V was clipped by 0 bases and J by 1 base, with 6 bases between them. The CDR3 consists of 13 residues. From germline, CDR1 is DFQATT and CDR2 SNEGSKA (reference sequence). DNA for the CDR3: TGCAGTGCTAGAGAATCCCGGAACACTGAAGCTTTCTTT. Protein: CSARESRNTEAFF.